These T cell receptor beta chains were read from a single sample in a study of Ad26.COV2.S vaccination and SARS-CoV-2 variants. Libraries were prepared by immunoSEQ multiplex PCR; TCRdb keeps only in-frame clonotypes and omits some of them. The sample has about 380,000 clones, about four fifths seen once. The input for sequencing was peripheral blood, taken in a trial of Ad26.COV2.S vaccine versus placebo. The receptors derive from a person between 18 and 59 years old who received the Ad26.COV2.S COVID-19 vaccine or a placebo. Each CDR3 is given with its conserved first and last residue. The D gene is left open where the match is weak. Size values are once, few and many counts, or a class for expanded clones, and some rows have none.

V gene	D gene	clone size	J gene	CDR3 protein	CDR3 DNA
TRBV28	-	once	TRBJ2-1	CASSLDRFRHEQFF	TGTGCCAGCAGCCTAGACAGGTTTCGACATGAGCAGTTCTTC
TRBV6-5	-	-	TRBJ1-1	CASSYASRPEAFF	TGTGCCAGCAGTTACGCCTCTCGCCCTGAAGCTTTCTTT
TRBV19	TRBD1	-	TRBJ1-4	CASSIVGQGYEKLFF	TGTGCCAGTAGTATTGTAGGACAGGGCTATGAAAAACTGTTTTTT
TRBV7-9	-	medium-sized	TRBJ2-5	CASSPWTDEETQYF	TGTGCCAGCAGCCCCTGGACAGATGAAGAGACCCAGTACTTC
TRBV11-2	TRBD2	-	TRBJ2-3	CASRGLAGRTDTQYF	TGTGCCAGCAGGGGACTAGCGGGCCGCACAGATACGCAGTATTTT
TRBV12-3/TRBV12-4	-	-	TRBJ1-1	CACQTGSGTEAFF	TGTGCCTGTCAAACGGGCTCGGGAACTGAAGCTTTCTTT
TRBV6-6	TRBD2	few	TRBJ2-1	CASSYRGREGGEQFF	TGTGCCAGCAGTTACCGCGGGAGGGAGGGTGGTGAGCAGTTCTTC
TRBV19	-	few	TRBJ1-5	CASSYDYSNQPQHF	TGTGCCAGTAGTTACGATTATAGCAATCAGCCCCAGCATTTT
TRBV4-2	-	-	TRBJ1-4	CASSQDYGRTTKLFF	TGTGCCAGCAGCCAAGATTACGGCAGAACGACAAAACTGTTTTTT
TRBV14	-	-	TRBJ1-6	CASSAQGPINSPLHF	TGTGCCAGCAGCGCTCAGGGACCTATAAATTCACCCCTCCACTTT
TRBV2	-	-	TRBJ2-1	CASSGSSYNEQFF	TGTGCCAGCAGCGGGAGCTCCTACAATGAGCAGTTCTTC
TRBV30	-	once	TRBJ2-1	CAWRLLHEQFF	TGTGCCTGGAGACTCTTGCATGAGCAGTTCTTC
TRBV4-1	TRBD1	-	TRBJ2-6	CASSLRTGSGANVLTF	TGCGCCAGCAGCCTGCGGACAGGGTCTGGGGCCAACGTCCTGACTTTC
TRBV7-9	-	-	TRBJ2-7	CASSFIPGSYEQYF	TGTGCCAGCAGCTTTATACCGGGAAGCTACGAGCAGTACTTC
TRBV27	TRBD2	once	TRBJ2-2	CASSLAGGPGTGELFF	TGTGCCAGCAGTCTAGCGGGAGGGCCGGGCACCGGGGAGCTGTTTTTT
TRBV18	TRBD2	-	TRBJ2-7	CASSPPSGAREQYF	TGTGCCAGCTCACCACCTAGCGGGGCGAGGGAGCAGTACTTC
TRBV27	-	-	TRBJ2-6	CASSLGLHSGANVLTF	TGTGCCAGCAGTCTGGGCCTCCACTCTGGGGCCAACGTCCTGACTTTC
TRBV10-2	TRBD1	-	TRBJ2-1	CASSDRGHNEQFF	TGCGCCAGCAGTGACAGGGGGCACAATGAGCAGTTCTTC
TRBV9	-	few	TRBJ1-3	CASSTGYSPRSGNTIYF	TGTGCCAGCAGTACGGGATATTCCCCTCGCTCTGGAAACACCATATATTTT
TRBV29-1	TRBD1	-	TRBJ2-7	CSAGRTGAHEQYF	TGCAGCGCTGGACGGACAGGGGCCCACGAGCAGTACTTC
TRBV6-5	-	-	TRBJ1-1	CASNYRAENTEAFF	TGTGCCAGCAATTACCGGGCCGAGAACACTGAAGCTTTCTTT
TRBV25-1	-	once	TRBJ1-1	CASSGSGRRRNTEAFF	TGTGCCAGCAGTGGTTCGGGACGGAGGAGGAACACTGAAGCTTTCTTT
TRBV5-5	TRBD1	-	TRBJ2-7	CASSLRTGVLSYEQYF	TGTGCCAGCAGCTTGAGGACAGGGGTCCTCTCCTACGAGCAGTACTTC
TRBV6-2/TRBV6-3	TRBD2	-	TRBJ2-1	CASSLLAGPYNEQFF	TGTGCCAGCAGTCTCCTAGCGGGGCCCTACAATGAGCAGTTCTTC
TRBV4-1	TRBD1	-	TRBJ2-7	CASKKGTGGYEQYF	TGCGCCAGCAAGAAGGGGACAGGGGGGTACGAGCAGTACTTC
TRBV6-2/TRBV6-3	-	once	TRBJ2-5	CASSYSRRIQETQYF	TGTGCCAGCAGTTACTCCAGACGGATACAAGAGACCCAGTACTTC
TRBV5-1	TRBD1	-	TRBJ2-7	CASSLPQGASYEQYF	TGCGCCAGCAGCTTACCCCAGGGGGCGTCCTACGAGCAGTACTTC
TRBV30	-	-	TRBJ2-7	CAWRGFKSGAAPYEQYF	TGTGCCTGGAGGGGATTTAAGTCTGGCGCTGCCCCCTACGAGCAGTACTTC
TRBV4-1	-	-	TRBJ2-1	CASSPIVVGVSGMRGYNEQFF	TGCGCCAGCAGCCCGATAGTTGTCGGGGTATCTGGTATGAGGGGGTACAATGAGCAGTTCTTC
TRBV9	-	-	TRBJ2-1	CASSVGSREQFF	TGTGCCAGCAGCGTAGGATCTCGGGAGCAGTTCTTC
TRBV18	TRBD1	-	TRBJ2-2	CASSPATGGASGELFF	TGTGCCAGCTCGCCCGCAACAGGGGGCGCATCCGGGGAGCTGTTTTTT
TRBV9	-	-	TRBJ1-4	CASSVDYREGEKLFF	TGTGCCAGCAGCGTAGACTACAGGGAGGGGGAAAAACTGTTTTTT
TRBV19	TRBD1	-	TRBJ1-1	CASSSTGVGTEAFF	TGTGCCAGTAGTTCTACAGGGGTGGGCACTGAAGCTTTCTTT
TRBV5-4	TRBD2	-	TRBJ2-2	CASSSPGGVDTGELFF	TGTGCCAGCAGCTCTCCGGGGGGTGTTGACACCGGGGAGCTGTTTTTT
TRBV11-3	TRBD1	-	TRBJ2-7	CASSATGGLTYEQYF	TGTGCCAGCAGCGCGACAGGGGGCTTGACCTACGAGCAGTACTTC
TRBV11-2	-	-	TRBJ1-6	CASSLAAYSPLHF	TGTGCCAGCAGCTTAGCGGCGTATTCACCCCTCCACTTT
TRBV21-1	-	-	TRBJ1-4	CASSNWSGSNEKLFF	TGTGCCAGCAGCAATTGGTCAGGGTCTAATGAAAAACTGTTTTTT
TRBV5-1	-	-	TRBJ2-7	CASSLEGLYEQYF	TGCGCCAGCAGCTTGGAGGGTCTGTACGAGCAGTACTTC
TRBV11-2	-	-	TRBJ1-2	CASSLLLGGASGYTF	TGTGCCAGCAGCTTGCTTTTGGGGGGCGCGAGCGGCTACACCTTC
TRBV19	-	-	TRBJ2-7	CASTNSYEQYF	TGTGCCAGTACGAACAGCTACGAGCAGTACTTC
TRBV7-9	TRBD1	once	TRBJ1-2	CASSLPGQHNYGYTF	TGTGCCAGCAGCTTACCGGGACAGCATAACTATGGCTACACCTTC
TRBV28	-	-	TRBJ2-3	CASSLKGTDTQYF	TGTGCCAGCAGTTTGAAGGGCACAGATACGCAGTATTTT
TRBV5-1	-	-	TRBJ2-2	CASSTSTSGYTGELFF	-